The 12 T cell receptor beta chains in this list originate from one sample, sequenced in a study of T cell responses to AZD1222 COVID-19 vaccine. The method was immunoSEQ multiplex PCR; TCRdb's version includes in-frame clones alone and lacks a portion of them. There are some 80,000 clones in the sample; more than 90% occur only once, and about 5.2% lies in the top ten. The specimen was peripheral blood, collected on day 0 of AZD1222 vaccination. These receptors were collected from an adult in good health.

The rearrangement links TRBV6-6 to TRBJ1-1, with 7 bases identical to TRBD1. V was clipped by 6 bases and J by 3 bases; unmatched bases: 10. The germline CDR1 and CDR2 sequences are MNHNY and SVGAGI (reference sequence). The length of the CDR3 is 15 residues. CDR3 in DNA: TGTGCCAGCAGAAGGGACAGTGTTGCGGACACTGAAGCTTTCTTT. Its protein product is CASRRDSVADTEAFF.

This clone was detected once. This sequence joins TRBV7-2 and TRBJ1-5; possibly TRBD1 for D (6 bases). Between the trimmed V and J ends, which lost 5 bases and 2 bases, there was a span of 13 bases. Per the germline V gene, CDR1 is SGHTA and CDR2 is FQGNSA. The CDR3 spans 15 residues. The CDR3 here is CASSPQGGGNQPQHF. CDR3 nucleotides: TGTGCCAGCAGCCCACAGGGAGGCGGCAATCAGCCCCAGCATTTT.

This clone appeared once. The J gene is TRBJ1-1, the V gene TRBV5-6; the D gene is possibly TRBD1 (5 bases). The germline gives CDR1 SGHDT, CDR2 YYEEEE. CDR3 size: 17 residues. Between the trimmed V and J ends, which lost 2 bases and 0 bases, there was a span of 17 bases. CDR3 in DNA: TGTGCCAGCAGCTTCCGGGGCCGGAACCTTATGAACACTGAAGCTTTCTTT. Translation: CASSFRGRNLMNTEAFF.

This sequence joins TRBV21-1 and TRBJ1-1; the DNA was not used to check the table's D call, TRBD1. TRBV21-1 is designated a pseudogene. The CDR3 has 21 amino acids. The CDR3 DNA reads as TGTGCCAGCAGCAAAGTGGTTAGGCCGCTGGCCTGGGGGCGCTGGGATACTGAAGCTTTCTTT. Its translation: CASSKVVRPLAWGRWDTEAFF.

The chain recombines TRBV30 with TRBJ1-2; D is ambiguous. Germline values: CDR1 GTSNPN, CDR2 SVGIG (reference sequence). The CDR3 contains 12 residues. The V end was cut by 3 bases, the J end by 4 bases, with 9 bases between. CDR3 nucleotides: TGTGCCTGGAGGGGGAACAGCTATGGCTACACCTTC. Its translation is CAWRGNSYGYTF.

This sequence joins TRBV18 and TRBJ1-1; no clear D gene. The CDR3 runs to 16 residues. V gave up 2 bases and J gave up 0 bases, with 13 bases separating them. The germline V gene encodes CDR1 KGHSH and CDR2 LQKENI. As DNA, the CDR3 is TGTGCCAGCTCACCATCCCTCGCAGGATTGAACACTGAAGCTTTCTTT. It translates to CASSPSLAGLNTEAFF. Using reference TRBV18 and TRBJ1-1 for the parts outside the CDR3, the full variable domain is NAGVMQNPRHLVRRRGQEARLRCSPMKGHSHVYWYRQLPEEGLKFMVYLQKENIIDESGMPKERFSAEFPKEGPSILRIQQVVRGDSAAYFCASSPSLAGLNTEAFFGQGTRLTVV.

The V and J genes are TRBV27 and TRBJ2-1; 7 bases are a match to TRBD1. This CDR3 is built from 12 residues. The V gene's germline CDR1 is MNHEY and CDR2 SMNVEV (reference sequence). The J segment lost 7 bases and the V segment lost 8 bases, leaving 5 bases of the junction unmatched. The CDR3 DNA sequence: TGTGCCAGCCAGACAGGGTTGAATGAGCAGTTCTTC. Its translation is CASQTGLNEQFF.

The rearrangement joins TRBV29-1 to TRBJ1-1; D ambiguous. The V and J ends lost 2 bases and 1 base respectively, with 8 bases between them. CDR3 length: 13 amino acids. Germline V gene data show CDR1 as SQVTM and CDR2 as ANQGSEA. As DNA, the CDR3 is TGCAGCGTTGAACGGCGTCAGAACACTGAAGCTTTCTTT. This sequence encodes CSVERRQNTEAFF.

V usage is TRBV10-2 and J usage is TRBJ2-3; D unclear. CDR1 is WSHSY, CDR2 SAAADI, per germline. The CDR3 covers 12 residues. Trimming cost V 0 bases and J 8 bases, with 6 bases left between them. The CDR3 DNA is TGCGCCAGCAGTGAGTCGCTTCGTACGCAGTATTTT. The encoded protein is CASSESLRTQYF.

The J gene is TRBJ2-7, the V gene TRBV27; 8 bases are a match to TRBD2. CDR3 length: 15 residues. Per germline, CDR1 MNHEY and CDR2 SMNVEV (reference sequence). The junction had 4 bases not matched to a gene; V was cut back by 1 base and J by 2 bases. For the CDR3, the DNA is TGTGCCAGCAGTTTATGGGCGGGGGGCCCCTACGAGCAGTACTTC. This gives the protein CASSLWAGGPYEQYF.

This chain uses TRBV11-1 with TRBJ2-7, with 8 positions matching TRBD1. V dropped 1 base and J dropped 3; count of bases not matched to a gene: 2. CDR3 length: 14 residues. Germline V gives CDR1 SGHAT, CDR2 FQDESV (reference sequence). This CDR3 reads CASSLDTGGYEQYF. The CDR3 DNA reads TGTGCCAGCAGCTTAGATACAGGGGGCTACGAGCAGTACTTC.

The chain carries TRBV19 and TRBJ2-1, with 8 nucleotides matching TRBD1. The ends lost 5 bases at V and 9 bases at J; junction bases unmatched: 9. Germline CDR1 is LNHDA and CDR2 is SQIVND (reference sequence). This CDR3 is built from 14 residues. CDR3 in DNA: TGTGCCAGTAGTTTCCCCGGACAGGGAGGTGAGCAGTTCTTC. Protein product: CASSFPGQGGEQFF.